Listed below are T cell receptor beta chains from one sample, sequenced in a study of T cell repertoires in cytomegalovirus infection. TCRdb re-called the reads through MiXCR, storing one row per CDR3 protein. Of a few hundred thousand distinct CDR3 sequences in the sample, approximately 40% were seen once. These receptors have no known antigen. This sample comprised cultured PBMCs, obtained from culture after CMV antigen stimulation. The receptors were gathered from a human donor in good health (CMV status not recorded). Some clones in this sample may be carry-over from other donors' samples. Both conserved end residues are part of each CDR3. D genes are given only for firm matches. Expanded clones get a size class; other rows say once, few or many, or leave the size out.

len	abundance	v_gene	d_gene	j_gene	CDR3nt	CDR3aa
14	.	TRBV5-6	.	TRBJ1-1	TGTGCCAGCACCACCCCGGGTATGAACACTGAAGCTTTCTTT	CASTTPGMNTEAFF
16	few	TRBV7-2	TRBD1	TRBJ1-2	TGTGCCAGCAGCTTAGCTTTGGGACAGGGAGCGGAAGGCTACACCTTC	CASSLALGQGAEGYTF
14	.	TRBV19	TRBD1	TRBJ1-5	TGTGCCAGTAAGGACAGGGGATTTATTCAGCCCCAGCATTTT	CASKDRGFIQPQHF
13	.	TRBV19	.	TRBJ2-3	TGTGCCACAGGCACGGGGGACACAGATACGCAGTATTTT	CATGTGDTDTQYF
14	few	TRBV7-6	.	TRBJ2-1	TGTGCCAGCAGCTCCCCTTTGGGGGCCCAGGGGCAGTTCTTC	CASSSPLGAQGQFF
12	.	TRBV29-1	.	TRBJ1-1	TGCAGCGTTGGCCAGATGAACACTGAAGCTTTCTTT	CSVGQMNTEAFF
13	.	TRBV20-1	.	TRBJ2-1	TGCAGCGCCCCCGACTATGCGGCCAATGAGCAGTTCTTC	CSAPDYAANEQFF
13	.	TRBV7-6	.	TRBJ2-2	TGTGCCAGCAGCCAGACTAGCACCGGGGAGCTGTTTTTT	CASSQTSTGELFF
14	.	TRBV6-1	.	TRBJ2-1	TGTGCCAGCAGTCGGATCTTCTCCTACAATGAGCAGTTCTTC	CASSRIFSYNEQFF
14	few	TRBV12-3/TRBV12-4	.	TRBJ2-7	TGTGCCAGCAGTTTTCCAGGGAGTAGAGACGAGCAGTACTTC	CASSFPGSRDEQYF
14	few	TRBV7-9	.	TRBJ2-2	TGTGCCAGCAGCTTAATCGCGAGCTTGGGGGAGCTGTTTTTT	CASSLIASLGELFF
14	.	TRBV20-1	.	TRBJ2-7	TGCAGTGCTAGATGGCCAGGAGAACCTTACAAGCAGTACTTC	CSARWPGEPYKQYF
14	.	TRBV7-6	.	TRBJ1-5	TGTGCCAGCAGCTTATGGGCGGGGGGTCAGCCCCAGCATTTT	CASSLWAGGQPQHF
16	few	TRBV7-2	TRBD2	TRBJ2-1	TGTGCCAGCAGCTTAGCTCGGGCGGGGGGACTTAATGAGCAGTTCTTC	CASSLARAGGLNEQFF
15	few	TRBV7-6	.	TRBJ1-6	TGTGCCAGCAGCTTAGGGGACGGGCACAATTCACCCCTCCACTTT	CASSLGDGHNSPLHF
13	few	TRBV10-2	TRBD2	TRBJ2-3	TGCGCCAGCTCTAGCGGGAGCGGGGATACGCAGTATTTT	CASSSGSGDTQYF
14	.	TRBV7-8	.	TRBJ1-1	TGTGCCAGCAGACTGACAGGTCAGAACACTGAAGCTTTCTTT	CASRLTGQNTEAFF
15	.	TRBV19	TRBD1	TRBJ1-5	TGTGCCAGTGGACAGGGGGCGCGGTCAGGTCAGCCCCAGCATTTT	CASGQGARSGQPQHF
12	.	TRBV2	.	TRBJ2-1	TGTGCCAGCAGACGGACTATGAATGAGCAGTTCTTC	CASRRTMNEQFF
14	.	TRBV28	.	TRBJ2-7	TGTGCCAGCAGTTTATCAGGGGCCCAGGGCGAGCAGTACTTC	CASSLSGAQGEQYF
19	.	TRBV12-3/TRBV12-4	.	TRBJ1-5	TGTGCCAGCAACCGAGAGCCTGCCGGACAGTTGGGCAGCAATCAGCCCCAGCATTTT	CASNREPAGQLGSNQPQHF
14	.	TRBV11-3	TRBD1	TRBJ2-7	TGTGCCAGCAGCCCTGGGACAGGGGAGAGCGAGCAGTACTTC	CASSPGTGESEQYF
15	many	TRBV7-9	.	TRBJ2-1	TGTGCCAGCAGCTTAGGGCCCCCATTGTACAATGAGCAGTTCTTC	CASSLGPPLYNEQFF
14	.	TRBV6-8	.	TRBJ2-7	TGTGCCAGCAGTTACAACCAGGGGTCCTACGAGCAGTACTTC	CASSYNQGSYEQYF
15	.	TRBV4-1	.	TRBJ2-7	TGCGCCAGCAGCCAAGTAGTAGGGATGACCTACGAGCAGTACTTC	CASSQVVGMTYEQYF
13	.	TRBV20-1	TRBD1	TRBJ1-1	TGCAGTGTTCCGGGACAGGGCAACACTGAAGCTTTCTTT	CSVPGQGNTEAFF
14	.	TRBV7-9	.	TRBJ2-7	TGTGCCAGCAGCTTTATGGGTGGGTCCTACGAGCAGTACTTC	CASSFMGGSYEQYF
13	few	TRBV12-3/TRBV12-4	.	TRBJ1-3	TGTGCCAGCAGGGGAACCTCTGGAAACACCATATATTTT	CASRGTSGNTIYF
12	.	TRBV29-1	.	TRBJ2-7	TGCAGCGCTACGCGCGGGGCGGGAGAGCAGTACTTC	CSATRGAGEQYF
19	.	TRBV5-4	TRBD2	TRBJ2-3	TGTGCCAGCAGCGTGGGACTAGCGGGGGGGACAATTATAACAGATACGCAGTATTTT	CASSVGLAGGTIITDTQYF
15	.	TRBV7-2	TRBD1	TRBJ2-3	TGTGCCAGCAGCTTAGGACAGGGGGCCGGTGGTACGCAGTATTTT	CASSLGQGAGGTQYF
16	few	TRBV18	TRBD2	TRBJ2-1	TGTGCCAGCTCACCACAACGGACTAGCGGGAAGGATGAGCAGTTCTTC	CASSPQRTSGKDEQFF
14	.	TRBV19	TRBD1	TRBJ1-2	TGTGCCAGTAGTATCCGGGACAGAGACTATGGCTACACCTTC	CASSIRDRDYGYTF
15	few	TRBV12-3/TRBV12-4	TRBD1	TRBJ1-6	TGTGCCAGCAGCAGCCAAGGGACAGCAAATTCACCCCTCCACTTT	CASSSQGTANSPLHF
13	.	TRBV7-6	TRBD2	TRBJ2-1	TGTGCCAGCAGCTTCGGGGGGGCGGATGAGCAGTTCTTC	CASSFGGADEQFF
18	few	TRBV4-3	.	TRBJ1-2	TGCGCCAGCAGCCAAGATCGTTCGGCCGGACTAGCTAACTATGGCTACACCTTC	CASSQDRSAGLANYGYTF
14	.	TRBV19	.	TRBJ1-2	TGTGCCAGTAGTATCGAGGGACCGACCTATGGCTACACCTTC	CASSIEGPTYGYTF
12	.	TRBV9	.	TRBJ2-1	TGTGCCAGCAGCTCCGGGGAGACTGAGCAGTTCTTC	CASSSGETEQFF
15	.	TRBV12-3/TRBV12-4	TRBD1	TRBJ1-2	TGTGCCAGCACAAACCGGGACAGGGATCGGGGTGGCTACACCTTC	CASTNRDRDRGGYTF
17	.	TRBV6-5	TRBD1	TRBJ2-3	TGTGCCAGCAGTTATCGACCACCGGACAGGCAAACAGATACGCAGTATTTT	CASSYRPPDRQTDTQYF
16	.	TRBV13	.	TRBJ2-2	TGTGCCAGCAGCTCTAGGCCGGGCGGGGTCACCGGGGAGCTGTTTTTT	CASSSRPGGVTGELFF
14	.	TRBV7-2	.	TRBJ2-2	TGTGCCAGCAGCTTCGGGACGGCCACCGGGGAGCTGTTTTTT	CASSFGTATGELFF
17	.	TRBV6-2/TRBV6-3	.	TRBJ2-2	TGTGCCAGCAGTGGATCGGGACTTGGGGAAGACACCGGGGAGCTGTTTTTT	CASSGSGLGEDTGELFF
14	few	TRBV6-2/TRBV6-3	TRBD1	TRBJ2-7	TGTGCCAGCAGCCCCGACAGGGGAAACGACGAGCAGTACTTC	CASSPDRGNDEQYF